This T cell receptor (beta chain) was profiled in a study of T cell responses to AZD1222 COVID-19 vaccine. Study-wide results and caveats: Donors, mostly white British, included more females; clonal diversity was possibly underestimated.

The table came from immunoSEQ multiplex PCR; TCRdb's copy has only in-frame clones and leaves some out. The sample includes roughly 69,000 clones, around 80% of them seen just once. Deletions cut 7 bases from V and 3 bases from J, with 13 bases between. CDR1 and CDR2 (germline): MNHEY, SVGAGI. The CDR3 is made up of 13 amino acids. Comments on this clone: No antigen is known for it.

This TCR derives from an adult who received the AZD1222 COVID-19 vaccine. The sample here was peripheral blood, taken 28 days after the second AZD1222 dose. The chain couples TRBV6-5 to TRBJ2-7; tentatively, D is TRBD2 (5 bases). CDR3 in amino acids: CASIRGSNYEQYF. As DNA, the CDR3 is TGTGCCAGCATAAGAGGGTCCAACTACGAGCAGTACTTC.